A single sample is the source of the 23 T cell receptor beta chains below, sequenced in a study of control samples from healthy donors and cancer patients. The data were produced by immunoSEQ multiplex PCR, yet TCRdb's version contains in-frame clones alone and is incomplete. The data show about 74,000 clones, about 88% seen once. The sample comprised blood. Receptor source: a woman aged 45-59 years in good health.

This chain connects TRBV5-1 to TRBJ1-3; possibly TRBD1 for D (5 bases). V was pared by 3 bases and J by 0 bases, with 10 bases between. The CDR3 totals 15 residues. Germline CDR1 is SGHRS and CDR2 is YFSETQ. CDR3 in amino acids: CASSSDSYSGNTIYF. CDR3 in DNA: TGCGCCAGCAGCTCAGACAGTTACTCTGGAAACACCATATATTTT.

This clone was detected only once. The J gene is TRBJ2-2, the V gene TRBV18, with D unresolved. This CDR3 is 14 amino acids long. Trimming took off 6 bases at V and 6 bases at J, with 14 bases between the two ends. CDR1 is KGHSH, CDR2 LQKENI, per germline. CDR3 coding DNA: TGTGCCAGCTCTCGTAATCAAGATTCCGGGGAGCTGTTTTTT. Translated: CASSRNQDSGELFF.

The chain is built from TRBV19 and TRBJ1-1; 12 bases fit TRBD1. Unmatched junction bases numbered 13, after V lost 2 bases and J lost 6 bases. The CDR3 is 18 residues long. Germline values: CDR1 LNHDA, CDR2 SQIVND (reference sequence). The CDR3 DNA follows: TGTGCCAGTAGTATAATTGCCGGGACAGGGGGCGCGTACGCTGAAGCTTTCTTT. Amino acid sequence: CASSIIAGTGGAYAEAFF. Drawing the rest from reference TRBV19 and TRBJ1-1, the complete variable domain is DGGITQSPKYLFRKEGQNVTLSCEQNLNHDAMYWYRQDPGQGLRLIYYSQIVNDFQKGDIAEGYSVSREKKESFPLTVTSAQKNPTAFYLCASSIIAGTGGAYAEAFFGQGTRLTVV.

V is TRBV20-1 and J is TRBJ2-1, with D possibly being TRBD1 (6 bases). V was clipped by 5 bases and J by 9 bases, with 8 bases between them. CDR3 length equals 10 residues. Germline values: CDR1 DFQATT, CDR2 SNEGSKA (reference sequence). The CDR3 DNA reads as TGCAGTGCTGGGACAACTGAGCAGTTCTTC. It codes for CSAGTTEQFF.

The chain has TRBV6-5 and TRBJ2-1; no clear D gene. The germline V gene has CDR1 MNHEY and CDR2 SVGAGI. This CDR3 spans 13 amino acids. Deletions cut 6 bases from V and 2 bases from J, with 8 bases between. The CDR3 sequence is CASSLEAYNEQFF. Here the CDR3 DNA reads TGTGCCAGCAGCCTAGAAGCCTACAATGAGCAGTTCTTC.

This chain joins TRBV6-5 and TRBJ1-6, with TRBD1 as a possible D gene (5 bases). Germline values: CDR1 MNHEY, CDR2 SVGAGI. CDR3 length equals 14 residues. Trimming cost V 8 bases and J 6 bases, with 14 bases left between them. CDR3 residues: CASGTGTGNSPLHF. In nucleotides, the CDR3 is TGTGCCAGCGGAACCGGGACGGGTAATTCACCCCTCCACTTT.

CDR3 protein: CASSVLIGTDEQYF. CDR3 nucleotides: TGCGCCAGCAGCGTCCTGATAGGGACAGACGAGCAGTACTTC. The chain uses TRBV5-1 and TRBJ2-7; the match to TRBD1 covers 7 bases. Germline lookup yields CDR1 SGHRS and CDR2 YFSETQ. The CDR3 contains 14 residues. V gave up 4 bases and J gave up 5 bases; unmatched junction bases: 9.

The V and J genes are TRBV5-1 and TRBJ2-6, with D tentatively TRBD1 (6 bases). Germline V gene lookup returns CDR1 SGHRS and CDR2 YFSETQ. CDR3 length: 17 amino acids. Trimming took 0 bases from V and 2 from J, leaving 12 bases between them. The CDR3 loop reads CASSLGQVMAGANVLTF. The CDR3, as DNA: TGCGCCAGCAGCTTGGGACAGGTCATGGCTGGGGCCAACGTCCTGACTTTC.

V is TRBV19 and J is TRBJ2-1; D gene ambiguous. V lost 5 bases and J 0 bases, leaving 8 bases between the germline ends. The germline CDR1 and CDR2 sequences are LNHDA and SQIVND (reference sequence). The CDR3 loop spans 14 amino acids. The CDR3 nucleotides read TGTGCCAGTAGTGGCTTTAGCTCCTACAATGAGCAGTTCTTC. Its protein product is CASSGFSSYNEQFF. Together with reference TRBV19 and TRBJ2-1, the CDR3 gives the full variable domain: DGGITQSPKYLFRKEGQNVTLSCEQNLNHDAMYWYRQDPGQGLRLIYYSQIVNDFQKGDIAEGYSVSREKKESFPLTVTSAQKNPTAFYLCASSGFSSYNEQFFGPGTRLTVL.

The J gene is TRBJ2-7, the V gene TRBV6-6; 9 bases map to TRBD1. Per the germline V gene, CDR1 is MNHNY and CDR2 is SVGAGI (reference sequence). CDR3 length: 14 amino acids. With V trimmed by 5 bases and J by 0 bases, 2 bases remained unmatched. The CDR3 sequence: CASSEGQGSYEQYF. DNA for the CDR3: TGTGCCAGCAGTGAGGGACAGGGCTCCTACGAGCAGTACTTC.

V gene TRBV28 combines with J gene TRBJ1-1; TRBD1 is a possible D gene (6 bases). The V gene's germline CDR1 is MDHEN and CDR2 SYDVKM. Trimming left V 2 bases short and J 1 base short, with 14 bases between. The length of the CDR3 is 16 residues. The chain's CDR3 is CASSLPTSGANTEAFF. In DNA form, the CDR3 reads TGTGCCAGCAGTTTACCTACCTCAGGGGCGAACACTGAAGCTTTCTTT.

This chain's CDR3 is CASSFLARGSTDTQYF. CDR3 bases: TGTGCCAGCAGTTTTTTGGCCAGGGGTTCCACAGATACGCAGTATTTT. J is TRBJ2-3 and V is TRBV27; perhaps TRBD1 as D (6 bases). The CDR3 is 16 amino acids. Trimming removed 3 bases at V and 2 bases at J, with 15 bases between. From germline, CDR1 is MNHEY and CDR2 SMNVEV (reference sequence).

V is TRBV9 and J is TRBJ1-1; 8 bases are a match to TRBD1. The germline V gene has CDR1 SGDLS and CDR2 YYNGEE. The CDR3 spans 13 residues. With V trimmed by 3 bases and J by 5 bases, 3 bases remained unmatched. In nucleotides, the CDR3 is TGTGCCAGCAGCGACCAGGGGGCGACTGAAGCTTTCTTT. It translates to CASSDQGATEAFF.

The V call is TRBV5-1, the J call TRBJ2-7, with a possible D match to TRBD2 (5 bases). In germline, CDR1 is SGHRS, CDR2 YFSETQ. The CDR3 consists of 14 residues. V was pared by 0 bases and J by 1 base, with 8 bases between. This chain's CDR3 is CASSLGRTSYEQYF. Written as DNA, the CDR3 is TGCGCCAGCAGCTTGGGACGGACTTCCTACGAGCAGTACTTC.

The genes are TRBV27 and TRBJ2-2; the match to TRBD1 covers 10 bases. The CDR3 is 15 residues long. CDR1 is MNHEY and CDR2 is SMNVEV in the germline V gene (reference sequence). V was clipped by 6 bases and J by 6 bases; unmatched bases: 7. As DNA, the CDR3 is TGTGCCAGCAGCCCTCGACAGGGGGCTCCCGGGGAGCTGTTTTTT. It is translated as CASSPRQGAPGELFF.

This chain links TRBV6-5 with TRBJ2-7; 12 nucleotides agree with TRBD1. The germline CDR1 and CDR2 sequences are MNHEY and SVGAGI. Trimming removed 2 bases from V and 7 bases from J; junction bases left unmatched: 9. The CDR3 loop spans 16 amino acids. Here the CDR3 reads CASSYPSGQGALEQYF. The CDR3 DNA reads as TGTGCCAGCAGTTACCCTTCGGGACAGGGGGCGCTTGAGCAGTACTTC.

This chain links TRBV3-1 (or the pseudogene TRBV3-2) with TRBJ2-7; 10 bases align to TRBD1. The CDR3 totals 17 residues. With V trimmed by 0 bases and J by 6 bases, 11 bases remained unmatched. In germline, CDR1 is LGHDT, CDR2 YNNKEL (reference sequence). Written as DNA, the CDR3 is TGTGCCAGCAGCCAAGAGTGGGGCAGGACAGGGGGAAGCGAGCAGTACTTC. Translated: CASSQEWGRTGGSEQYF.

This chain links TRBV10-2 with TRBJ2-1; D is unresolved. Trimming removed 8 bases at V and 9 bases at J, with 17 bases between. Germline V lookup: CDR1 WSHSY, CDR2 SAAADI. This CDR3 contains 13 residues. The CDR3 DNA follows: TGCGCCAGCTTGGAACTCGTCTTTGGTGAGCAGTTCTTC. This translates into CASLELVFGEQFF.

V is TRBV3-1 (or the pseudogene TRBV3-2) and J is TRBJ1-1; D gene unclear. This CDR3 is built from 12 residues. The V and J ends lost 1 base and 5 bases respectively, with 5 bases between them. The germline V gene encodes CDR1 LGHDT and CDR2 YNNKEL (reference sequence). The CDR3: CASSQAATEAFF. The CDR3 region has the DNA TGTGCCAGCAGCCAAGCCGCTACTGAAGCTTTCTTT.

The rearrangement joins TRBV19 to TRBJ1-1, with D unresolved. Trimming removed 3 bases from V and 5 bases from J, with 10 bases in between. The V gene's germline CDR1 is LNHDA and CDR2 SQIVND (reference sequence). The CDR3 runs to 13 residues. The CDR3 is CASSIRPGTEAFF. The CDR3 DNA is TGTGCCAGTAGTATTAGACCGGGGACTGAAGCTTTCTTT.

This clone is a singleton in its sample. The rearrangement uses TRBV5-1 and TRBJ1-2, with no clear D. The V gene's germline CDR1 is SGHRS and CDR2 YFSETQ. This CDR3 has 11 amino acids. Deletions cut 4 bases from V and 3 bases from J, with 4 bases between. The CDR3 DNA sequence: TGCGCCAGCAGCGAAGACTATGGCTACACCTTC. Residues: CASSEDYGYTF.

J is TRBJ1-2 and V is TRBV4-2, with 8 bases that match TRBD1. The CDR3 extends over 20 amino acids. Germline CDR1 and CDR2: LGHNA and YNFKEQ. Unmatched junction bases numbered 18, after V lost 0 bases and J lost 3 bases. The CDR3 region has the DNA TGTGCCAGCAGCCAAGAAGGGACAGGCAGGCTCCCCCTTCCCGACTATGGCTACACCTTC. Its translation is CASSQEGTGRLPLPDYGYTF.

The rearrangement uses TRBV10-3 and TRBJ1-6, with 7 positions matching TRBD1. Germline CDR1 ENHRY, CDR2 SYGVKD. The J segment lost 4 bases and the V segment lost 6 bases, leaving 0 bases of the junction unmatched. The CDR3 is made up of 13 amino acids. In DNA form, the CDR3 reads TGTGCCATCAGGGGACAGTATAATTCACCCCTCCACTTT. Its translation: CAIRGQYNSPLHF.